This T cell receptor beta chain was recorded in a study of molecular identifiers for immune sequencing clone quantification. Study-wide findings and caveats: Under 1% of molecules in naive cells, but over 99% of effector molecules, belonged to clones above 20 RNA copies. Highly expanded clone sizes could end up underestimated if a barcode were shared by identical TCR molecules.

Bulk TCR libraries were made with methods that had been previously described and with listed TCR primers. TCRdb used MiXCR to reprocess the PCR reads, holding one entry per CDR3 protein. The sample contains 490,000 or so distinct CDR3 sequences, about 21% of which appear only once. Per germline, CDR1 PRHDT and CDR2 FYEKMQ (reference sequence). V was trimmed by 0 bases and J by 3 bases, leaving 8 bases between them. This CDR3 contains 14 residues. This clonotype was found a few times. The antigen is undetermined. V and J are TRBV13 and TRBJ1-1; D is undetermined. Sequencing was carried out using naive CD8+ T cells from blood, with Jurkat cell RNA spiked in. Subset indicated: FACS-sorted CD8+CD4-CCR7+CD45RA+ naive T cells. This receptor was identified in a human donor in good health. Some libraries in this study had Jurkat cell RNA spiked in. The CDR3 spells CASSLGYADTEAFF. CDR3 coding DNA: TGTGCCAGCAGCTTAGGTTATGCGGACACTGAAGCTTTCTTT.